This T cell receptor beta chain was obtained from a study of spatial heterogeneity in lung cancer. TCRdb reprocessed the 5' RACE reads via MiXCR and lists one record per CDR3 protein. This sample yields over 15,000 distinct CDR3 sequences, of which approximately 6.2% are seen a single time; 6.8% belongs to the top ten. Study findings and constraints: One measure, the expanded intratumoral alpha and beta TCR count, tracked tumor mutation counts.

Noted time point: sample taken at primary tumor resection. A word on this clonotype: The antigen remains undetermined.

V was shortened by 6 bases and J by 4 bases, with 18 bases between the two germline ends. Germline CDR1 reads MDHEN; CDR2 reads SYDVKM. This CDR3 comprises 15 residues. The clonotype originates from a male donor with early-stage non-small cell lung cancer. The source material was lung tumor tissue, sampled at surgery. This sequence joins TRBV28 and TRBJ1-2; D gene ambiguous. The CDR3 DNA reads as TGTGCCAGCAGCCCAACCTCGACGGTCGGCTATGGCTACACCTTC. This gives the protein CASSPTSTVGYGYTF.